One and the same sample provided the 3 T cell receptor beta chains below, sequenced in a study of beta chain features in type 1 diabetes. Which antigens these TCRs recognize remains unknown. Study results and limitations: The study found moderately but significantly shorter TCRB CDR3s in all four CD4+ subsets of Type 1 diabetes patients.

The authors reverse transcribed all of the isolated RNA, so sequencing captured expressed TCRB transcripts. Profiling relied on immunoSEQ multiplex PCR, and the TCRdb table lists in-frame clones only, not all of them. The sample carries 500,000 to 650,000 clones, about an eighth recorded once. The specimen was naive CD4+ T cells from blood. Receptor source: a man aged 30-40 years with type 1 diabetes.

Written as DNA, the CDR3 is TGTGCCAGCTCACCCCCGGGGGATACTGAAGCTTTCTTT. The encoded protein is CASSPPGDTEAFF. V is TRBV18 and J is TRBJ1-1; D possibly corresponds to TRBD1 (5 bases). Trimming took off 3 bases at V and 5 bases at J, with 10 bases between the two ends. Germline CDR1 reads KGHSH; CDR2 reads LQKENI. The CDR3 totals 13 residues.

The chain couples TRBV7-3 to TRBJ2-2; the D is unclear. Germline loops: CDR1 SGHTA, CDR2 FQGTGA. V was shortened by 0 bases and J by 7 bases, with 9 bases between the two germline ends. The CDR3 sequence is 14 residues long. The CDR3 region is CASSLTGFSGELFF. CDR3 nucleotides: TGTGCCAGCAGCTTAACCGGGTTTAGCGGGGAGCTGTTTTTT.

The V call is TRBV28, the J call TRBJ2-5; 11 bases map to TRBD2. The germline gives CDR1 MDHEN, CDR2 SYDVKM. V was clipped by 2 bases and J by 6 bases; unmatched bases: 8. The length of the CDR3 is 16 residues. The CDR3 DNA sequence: TGTGCCAGCAGTTTAGAACTAGCGGGGGTTCAGAAGACCCAGTACTTC. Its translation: CASSLELAGVQKTQYF.